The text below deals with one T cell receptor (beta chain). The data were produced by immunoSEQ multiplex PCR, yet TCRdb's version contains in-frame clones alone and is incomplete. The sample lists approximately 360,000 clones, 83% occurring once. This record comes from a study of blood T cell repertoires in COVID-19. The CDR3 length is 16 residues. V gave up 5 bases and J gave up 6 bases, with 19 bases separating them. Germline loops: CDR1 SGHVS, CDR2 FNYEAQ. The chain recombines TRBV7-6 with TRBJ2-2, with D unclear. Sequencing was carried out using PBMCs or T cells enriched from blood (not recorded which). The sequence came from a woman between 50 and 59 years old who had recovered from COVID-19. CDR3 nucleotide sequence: TGTGCCAGCAGCCTTCCATCTACAACTAACCCCGGGGAGCTGTTTTTT. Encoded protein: CASSLPSTTNPGELFF.